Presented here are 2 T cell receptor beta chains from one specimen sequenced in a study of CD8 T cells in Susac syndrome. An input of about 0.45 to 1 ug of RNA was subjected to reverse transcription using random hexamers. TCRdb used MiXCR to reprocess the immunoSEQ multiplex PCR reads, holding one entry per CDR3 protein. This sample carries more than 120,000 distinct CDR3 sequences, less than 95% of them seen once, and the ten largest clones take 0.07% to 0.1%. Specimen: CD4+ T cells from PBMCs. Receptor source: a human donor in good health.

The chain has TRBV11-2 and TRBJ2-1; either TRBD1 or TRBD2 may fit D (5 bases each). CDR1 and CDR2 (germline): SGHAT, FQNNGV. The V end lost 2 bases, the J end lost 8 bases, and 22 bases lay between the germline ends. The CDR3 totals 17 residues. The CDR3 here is CASSLKMTGLVVHEQFF. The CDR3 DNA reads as TGTGCCAGCAGCTTAAAGATGACGGGGCTAGTGGTCCATGAGCAGTTCTTC.

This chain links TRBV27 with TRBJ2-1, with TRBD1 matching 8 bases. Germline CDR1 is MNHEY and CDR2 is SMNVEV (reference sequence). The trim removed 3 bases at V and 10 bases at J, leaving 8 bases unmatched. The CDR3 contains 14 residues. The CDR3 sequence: CASSLRDRMGEQFF. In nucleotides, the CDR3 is TGTGCCAGCAGTTTGAGGGACAGGATGGGCGAGCAGTTCTTC.